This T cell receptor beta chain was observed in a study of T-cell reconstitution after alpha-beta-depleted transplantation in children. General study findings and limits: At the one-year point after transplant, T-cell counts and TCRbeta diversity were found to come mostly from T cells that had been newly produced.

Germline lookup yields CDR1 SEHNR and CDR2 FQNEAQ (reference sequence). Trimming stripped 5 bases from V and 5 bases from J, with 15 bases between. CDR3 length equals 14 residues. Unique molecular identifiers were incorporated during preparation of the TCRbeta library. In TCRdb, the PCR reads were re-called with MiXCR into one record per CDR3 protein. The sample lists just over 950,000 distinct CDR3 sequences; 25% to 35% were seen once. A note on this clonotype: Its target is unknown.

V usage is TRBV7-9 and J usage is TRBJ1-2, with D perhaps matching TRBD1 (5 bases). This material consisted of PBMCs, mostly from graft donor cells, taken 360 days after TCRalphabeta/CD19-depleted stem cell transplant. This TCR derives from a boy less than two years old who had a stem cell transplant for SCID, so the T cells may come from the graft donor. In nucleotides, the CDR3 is TGTGCCAGCAGCCCCAACCGGGACTTATATGGCTACACCTTC. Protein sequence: CASSPNRDLYGYTF.